Listed here are 19 T cell receptor beta chains from one sample, sequenced in a study of siplizumab effects on memory and regulatory T cells. Some clones are missing from TCRdb's copy, which holds only in-frame ones; the method was immunoSEQ multiplex PCR. The data show roughly 56,000 clones, 85% to 95% seen once. Sequenced material: CD8+ T cells sorted from blood. The receptors shown here come from a human donor in good health.

The gene calls are TRBV30 and TRBJ2-2, with a weak D call TRBD1 (5 bases). The germline V gene encodes CDR1 GTSNPN and CDR2 SVGIG (reference sequence). The V end was cut by 5 bases, the J end by 6 bases, with 16 bases between. This CDR3 is built from 14 residues. CDR3 in DNA: TGTGCCTGGGAAGGGGAATCTAGAGCCGGGGAGCTGTTTTTT. Translated, it gives CAWEGESRAGELFF.

The rearrangement links TRBV28 to TRBJ2-3; TRBD2 matches at 8 bases. The germline V gene encodes CDR1 MDHEN and CDR2 SYDVKM. This CDR3 contains 16 residues. V was pared by 4 bases and J by 8 bases, with 14 bases of the junction left unmatched. The CDR3 coding sequence is TGTGCCAGCAGTTCCCCATATCGAGCGGGAGAGGGTACGCAGTATTTT. Protein: CASSSPYRAGEGTQYF.

This chain connects TRBV7-3 to TRBJ2-2; 12 bases match TRBD2. The CDR3 is 16 residues long. J gave up 8 bases and V 3 bases, and 7 bases lay outside the gene matches. Germline-derived CDR1 and CDR2 are SGHTA and FQGTGA. Here the CDR3 DNA reads TGTGCCAGCAGCTTGTCTAGCGGGAGGGCCTCGGGGGAGCTGTTTTTT. This encodes CASSLSSGRASGELFF.

The gene calls are TRBV6-1 and TRBJ1-1; tentative D call: TRBD1 (5 bases). CDR3 length equals 15 residues. V was clipped by 2 bases and J by 5 bases, with 15 bases between them. Germline assignment: CDR1 MNHNS and CDR2 SASEGT. As DNA, the CDR3 is TGTGCCAGCAGTGAATTAGGGGCTTTGAGGACTGAAGCTTTCTTT. It yields the protein CASSELGALRTEAFF.

In this sample, this clone is medium-sized (0.01 to 0.1%). At the DNA level, this CDR3 is encoded by other sequences in the same sample as well. The CDR3 DNA reads as TGTGCCAGCAGTTTGACTAGCACAGATACGCAGTATTTT. Translating gives CASSLTSTDTQYF. The genes are TRBV27 and TRBJ2-3; D is undetermined. Trimming left V 3 bases short and J 0 bases short, with 4 bases between. This CDR3 region has 13 residues. The germline gives CDR1 MNHEY, CDR2 SMNVEV (reference sequence).

This chain connects TRBV27 to TRBJ2-5; 11 bases map to TRBD2. From germline, CDR1 is MNHEY and CDR2 SMNVEV (reference sequence). The V and J ends lost 5 bases and 2 bases, in that order; junction bases with no gene match: 4. This CDR3 spans 15 amino acids. CDR3 DNA sequence: TGTGCCAGCAGTCCCGGGACTAGCGGACAAGAGACCCAGTACTTC. It specifies CASSPGTSGQETQYF.

CDR3 bases: TGTGCCAGCAGCTCGGTAGCGGGAGGAAGCTACGAGCAGTACTTC. The encoded protein is CASSSVAGGSYEQYF. The chain couples TRBV5-6 to TRBJ2-7, with 10 bases matching TRBD2. The CDR3 sequence is 15 residues long. From germline, CDR1 is SGHDT and CDR2 YYEEEE. Trimming took 3 bases from V and 3 from J; bases not matched to a gene: 6.

This clone was seen just once. The V call is TRBV4-1, the J call TRBJ2-7, with unresolved D. The ends were cut back, 0 bases at V and 5 bases at J, with 11 bases in the middle. CDR3 length equals 14 residues. Germline-derived CDR1 and CDR2 are MGHRA and YSYEKL. The CDR3 DNA follows: TGCGCCAGCAGCCAAGATACCCTCACGGACGAGCAGTACTTC. It is translated as CASSQDTLTDEQYF.

The gene calls are TRBV11-3 and TRBJ2-1; no clear D gene. V lost 2 bases and J lost 6, with 14 bases in between. CDR1 and CDR2 (germline): SGHNT, YENEEA. The CDR3 has 15 amino acids. The CDR3 spells CASSLIGEAGNEQFF. DNA for the CDR3: TGTGCCAGCAGCTTAATAGGAGAGGCCGGCAATGAGCAGTTCTTC.

The gene calls are TRBV28 and TRBJ1-5, with D perhaps TRBD1 (6 bases). Trimming removed 6 bases from V and 8 bases from J, with 26 bases in between. There are 17 residues in the CDR3. CDR1 is MDHEN, CDR2 SYDVKM, per germline. This CDR3 is CASRTTGQLTGQEPQHF. The CDR3 DNA is TGTGCCAGCAGGACCACGGGACAACTAACCGGCCAGGAGCCCCAGCATTTT.

The V and J genes are TRBV19 and TRBJ1-3; D not resolved. V lost 2 bases and J 4 bases, leaving 9 bases between the germline ends. Germline V lookup: CDR1 LNHDA, CDR2 SQIVND (reference sequence). CDR3 length: 14 residues. This CDR3 reads CASSIIGLGNTIYF. The CDR3 coding sequence is TGTGCCAGTAGTATAATCGGGTTAGGAAACACCATATATTTT.

The V call is TRBV5-6, the J call TRBJ1-4; maybe TRBD1 (6 bases). Germline V gene sequence: CDR1 SGHDT, CDR2 YYEEEE. Trimming shortened V by 2 bases and J by 4 bases, and 12 bases separated the two germline ends. The CDR3 totals 15 residues. CDR3 protein: CASSLYVTGNEKLFF. As DNA, the CDR3 is TGTGCCAGCAGCTTATATGTGACAGGTAATGAAAAACTGTTTTTT.

This clone was counted only a few times. This chain uses TRBV29-1 with TRBJ2-1, with 9 bases lining up with TRBD2. CDR3 length equals 15 residues. The V gene end was trimmed by 6 bases and the J gene end by 0 bases; junction bases not matched to a gene: 6. Germline V gene data show CDR1 as SQVTM and CDR2 as ANQGSEA. The DNA of the CDR3 is TGCAGCGTCACCCGACTAGCGGACTCCTACAATGAGCAGTTCTTC. This translates into CSVTRLADSYNEQFF.

The chain has TRBV10-3 and TRBJ2-2; no definite D call. V lost 0 bases and J lost 2, with 7 bases in between. There are 15 residues in the CDR3. Germline CDR1 ENHRY, CDR2 SYGVKD. CDR3 region: CAISESEPNTGELFF. The DNA of the CDR3 is TGTGCCATCAGTGAGTCGGAACCTAACACCGGGGAGCTGTTTTTT.

The V call is TRBV19, the J call TRBJ2-1; 7 bases fit TRBD2. Germline V lookup: CDR1 LNHDA, CDR2 SQIVND (reference sequence). The junction had 2 bases not matched to a gene; V was cut back by 4 bases and J by 2 bases. The CDR3 spans 14 residues. The CDR3 region has the DNA TGTGCCAGTAGTAAGCGGGAAGCCTACAATGAGCAGTTCTTC. This gives the protein CASSKREAYNEQFF.

The chain uses TRBV5-8 and TRBJ1-4; no definite D call. This CDR3 is built from 16 residues. V dropped 3 bases and J dropped 0 bases, with 12 bases sitting between them. The germline CDR1 and CDR2 sequences are SGHTS and YDEGEE. The CDR3 nucleotides are TGTGCCAGCAGCTACGACTTGGGAGCAACTAATGAAAAACTGTTTTTT. It yields the protein CASSYDLGATNEKLFF.

The V gene is TRBV20-1, the J gene TRBJ1-1; D not resolved. V shed 1 base and J shed 8 bases, with 8 bases lying between them. Germline lookup yields CDR1 DFQATT and CDR2 SNEGSKA (reference sequence). This CDR3 is 11 amino acids long. The CDR3 coding sequence is TGCAGTGCTAGAGGGCATCGGGAAGCTTTCTTT. It is translated as CSARGHREAFF.

The CDR3 DNA sequence: TGTGCCAGCATAAGGACTAGCGGCAATTACAATGAGCAGTTCTTC. It is translated as CASIRTSGNYNEQFF. This chain links TRBV2 with TRBJ2-1, with 10 bases aligning to TRBD2. CDR1 SNHLY and CDR2 FYNNEI come from the germline V gene. This CDR3 contains 15 residues. Unmatched junction bases numbered 7, after V lost 7 bases and J lost 4 bases.

V is TRBV25-1 and J is TRBJ1-1; 7 nucleotides align to TRBD1. CDR1 MGHDK and CDR2 SYGVNS come from the germline V gene. The V segment lost 7 bases and the J segment 9 bases; nucleotides outside the gene matches: 11. The CDR3 has 13 residues. In DNA, the CDR3 is TGTGCCAGCAAAAGGCGAACAGGGGAGCAAGCTTTCTTT. Protein sequence: CASKRRTGEQAFF.